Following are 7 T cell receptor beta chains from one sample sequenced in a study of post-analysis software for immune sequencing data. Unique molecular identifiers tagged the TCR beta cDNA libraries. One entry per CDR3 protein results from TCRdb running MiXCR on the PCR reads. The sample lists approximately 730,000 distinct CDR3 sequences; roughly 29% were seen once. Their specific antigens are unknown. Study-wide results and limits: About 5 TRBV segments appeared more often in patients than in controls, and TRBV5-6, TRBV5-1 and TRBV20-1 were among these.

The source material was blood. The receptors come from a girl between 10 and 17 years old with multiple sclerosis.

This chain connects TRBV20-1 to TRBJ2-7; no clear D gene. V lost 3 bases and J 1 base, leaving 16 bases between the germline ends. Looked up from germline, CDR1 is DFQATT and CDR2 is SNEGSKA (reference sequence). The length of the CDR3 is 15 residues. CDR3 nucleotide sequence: TGCAGTGCTAGTGCAACCATTGACCCATCCTACGAGCAGTACTTC. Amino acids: CSASATIDPSYEQYF.

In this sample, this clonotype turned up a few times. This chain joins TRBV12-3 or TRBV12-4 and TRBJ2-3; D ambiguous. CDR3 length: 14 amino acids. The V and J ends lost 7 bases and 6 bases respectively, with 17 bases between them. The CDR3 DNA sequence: TGTGCCAGCACTCTTTACGTCCGGGTGGATACGCAGTATTTT. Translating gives CASTLYVRVDTQYF.

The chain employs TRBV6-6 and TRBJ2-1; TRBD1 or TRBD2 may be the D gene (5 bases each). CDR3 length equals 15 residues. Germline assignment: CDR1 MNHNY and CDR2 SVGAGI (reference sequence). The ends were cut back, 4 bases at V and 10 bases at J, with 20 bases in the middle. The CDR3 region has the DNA TGTGCCAGCAGTTTCTCAACAGGCGGGTATGGGGAGCAGTTCTTC. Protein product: CASSFSTGGYGEQFF.

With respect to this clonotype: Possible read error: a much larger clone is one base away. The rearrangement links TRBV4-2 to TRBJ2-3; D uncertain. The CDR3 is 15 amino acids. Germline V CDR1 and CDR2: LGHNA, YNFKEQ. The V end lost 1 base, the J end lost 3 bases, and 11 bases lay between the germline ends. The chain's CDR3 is CASSQGADDTDTQYF. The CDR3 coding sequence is TGTGCCAGCAGCCAAGGCGCAGACGATACAGATACGCAGTATTTT.

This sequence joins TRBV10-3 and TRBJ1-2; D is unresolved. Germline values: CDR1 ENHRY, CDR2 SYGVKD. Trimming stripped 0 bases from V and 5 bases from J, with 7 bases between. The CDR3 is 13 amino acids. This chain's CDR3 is CAISESGWYGYTF. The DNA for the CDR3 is TGTGCCATCAGTGAGTCAGGGTGGTATGGCTACACCTTC.

The CDR3 protein is CASSLPPPNTEAFF. The CDR3 DNA is TGTGCCAGCAGTTTACCCCCCCCGAACACTGAAGCTTTCTTT. The chain joins TRBV28 to TRBJ1-1, with D unclear. The germline V gene has CDR1 MDHEN and CDR2 SYDVKM. V was shortened by 2 bases and J by 1 base, with 8 bases between the two germline ends. CDR3 length: 14 residues.

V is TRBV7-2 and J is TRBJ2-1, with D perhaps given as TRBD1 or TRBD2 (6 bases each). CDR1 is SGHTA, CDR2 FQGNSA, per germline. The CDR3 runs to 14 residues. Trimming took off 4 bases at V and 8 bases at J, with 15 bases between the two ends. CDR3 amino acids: CASSWGTRGHEQFF. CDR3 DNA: TGTGCCAGCAGCTGGGGAACTCGGGGGCATGAGCAGTTCTTC.